These T cell receptor beta chains were read from a single sample in a study of cytomegalovirus exposure and HLA in healthy donors. Profiling relied on immunoSEQ multiplex PCR, and the TCRdb table lists in-frame clones only, not all of them. The sample yields approximately 300,000 clones, approximately 80% seen once. The sequencing input was PBMCs. The receptors derive from a girl aged 2-10 years in good health and CMV-seronegative. The CDR3 runs from the conserved cysteine through the conserved F or W. A D gene is named only where the DNA matches it firmly. Clone size, where shown, is once, few, many, or a class for clones that have expanded.

v_gene	j_gene	d_gene	len	abundance	CDR3nt	CDR3aa
TRBV23-1	TRBJ2-1	TRBD1	16	once	TGCGCCAGCTCGCCCGGGGGTTATACAGGGGGGAATGAGCAGTTCTTC	CASSPGGYTGGNEQFF
TRBV5-4	TRBJ2-3	TRBD2	16	NA	TGTGCCAGCAGCTTGTTAGCGGGGGGGCAAACAGATACGCAGTATTTT	CASSLLAGGQTDTQYF
TRBV28	TRBJ2-3	NA	14	once	TGTGCCAGCAGTTTTAGGGGGACCGCAGATACGCAGTATTTT	CASSFRGTADTQYF
TRBV4-1	TRBJ1-5	TRBD1	16	NA	TGCGCCAGCAGCCAAGATGCGGCAGGGGGTCTTCAGCCCCAGCATTTT	CASSQDAAGGLQPQHF
TRBV4-1	TRBJ2-1	NA	13	NA	TGCGCCAGCACCCCGCGGGAAGACAATGAGCAGTTCTTC	CASTPREDNEQFF
TRBV10-3	TRBJ2-5	TRBD2	19	NA	TGTGCCATCAGTCCCGAAAATGGAAGGACTAGCGGGGGTCGAGGGACCCAGTACTTC	CAISPENGRTSGGRGTQYF
TRBV7-2	TRBJ1-1	NA	12	NA	TGTGCCAGCGCAGGGGACGGGGATCGAGCTTTCTTT	CASAGDGDRAFF
TRBV5-1	TRBJ2-6	TRBD2	18	NA	TGCGCCAGCATCGGACTAGCGGGAGAAGTCGCTGGGGCCAACGTCCTGACTTTC	CASIGLAGEVAGANVLTF
TRBV7-2	TRBJ1-3	NA	17	NA	TGTGCCAGCAGCTCCCCCCGGGGGGGGTACTCTGGAAACACCATATATTTT	CASSSPRGGYSGNTIYF
TRBV6-5	TRBJ2-1	TRBD1	16	NA	TGTGCCAGCAGTTACTCCTCACAGGGGGCGTACAATGAGCAGTTCTTC	CASSYSSQGAYNEQFF
TRBV18	TRBJ2-1	TRBD2	18	NA	TGTGCCAGCTCACCTCCGGGACTAGCGGGGGTATCCTACAATGAGCAGTTCTTC	CASSPPGLAGVSYNEQFF
TRBV7-8	TRBJ1-6	NA	16	NA	TGTGCCAGCAGCTTAGAAGTTGCCCGGGGTAGTTCACCCCTCCACTTT	CASSLEVARGSSPLHF
TRBV5-1	TRBJ2-7	NA	11	few	TGCGCCAGCAGCGACCAGCGGGAGCAGTACTTC	CASSDQREQYF
TRBV28	TRBJ1-2	NA	12	NA	TGTGCCAGCAGTTTGGGGCCACGGGGCTACACCTTC	CASSLGPRGYTF
TRBV6-5	TRBJ2-1	TRBD1	15	NA	TGTGCCAGCAGTCGGCCGAGGGGGACAGAAAATGAGCAGTTCTTC	CASSRPRGTENEQFF
TRBV9	TRBJ2-7	NA	15	NA	TGTGCCAGCAGCGTAGCTGGCGGGCTTACCTACGAGCAGTACTTC	CASSVAGGLTYEQYF
TRBV6-4	TRBJ2-3	NA	14	NA	TGTGCCAGCAGTGACCAGGGTGGGGCAGATACGCAGTATTTT	CASSDQGGADTQYF
TRBV6-5	TRBJ1-3	NA	14	few	TGTGCCAGCATAAGGGGGACGAATGGAAACACCATATATTTT	CASIRGTNGNTIYF
TRBV19	TRBJ1-2	TRBD1	15	once	TGTGCCAGTAGTCCCGGGGACAGGTATAACTATGGCTACACCTTC	CASSPGDRYNYGYTF
TRBV27	TRBJ2-3	NA	12	NA	TGTGCCAGCTCGTACCCCGGAGATACGCAGTATTTT	CASSYPGDTQYF
TRBV18	TRBJ1-3	NA	13	NA	TGTGCCAGCTCACAAAGGACAACGGACACCATATATTTT	CASSQRTTDTIYF
TRBV28	TRBJ2-3	TRBD2	17	NA	TGTGCCAGCACCTTAGCGGGACTAGCGGGGGGTGTAGATACGCAGTATTTT	CASTLAGLAGGVDTQYF
TRBV10-3	TRBJ2-7	NA	13	few	TGTGCCCTCCCCCCCCCGAGCTCCTACGAGCAGTACTTC	CALPPPSSYEQYF
TRBV25-1	TRBJ2-5	TRBD1	14	NA	TGTGCCAGCAGTGAAAGGGACAGGAAAGAGACCCAGTACTTC	CASSERDRKETQYF
TRBV2	TRBJ2-7	NA	14	NA	TGTGCCAGCAACGCGGTACAGGGACTATACGAGCAGTACTTC	CASNAVQGLYEQYF
TRBV30	TRBJ2-1	NA	15	NA	TGTGCCTGGAGTATTGGTAGCGGATCCTACAATGAGCAGTTCTTC	CAWSIGSGSYNEQFF
TRBV4-2	TRBJ2-2	TRBD2	18	few	TGTGCCAGCAGCCAAGAACTAGCGGGGGCCCCAAACACCGGGGAGCTGTTTTTT	CASSQELAGAPNTGELFF
TRBV5-1	TRBJ2-3	TRBD1	15	NA	TGCGCCAGCAGCTCCTACCGGGACAGGGGGGCTACGCAGTATTTT	CASSSYRDRGATQYF
TRBV5-1	TRBJ2-3	TRBD2	15	NA	TGCGCCAGCAGCCATGTAGCGGGAGTGCCCGATACGCAGTATTTT	CASSHVAGVPDTQYF
TRBV29-1	TRBJ2-5	NA	12	NA	TGCAGCGGGGGGCTGAGCCAAGAGACCCAGTACTTC	CSGGLSQETQYF
TRBV6-5	TRBJ2-1	TRBD1	13	NA	TGTGCCAGCAGTGCGCCTGGGACAGATCGACAGTTCTTC	CASSAPGTDRQFF
TRBV7-2	TRBJ2-1	TRBD2	15	NA	TGTGCCAGCAGCTTAGTTCGCGGGGGGGCCGGTGAGCAGTTCTTC	CASSLVRGGAGEQFF
TRBV28	TRBJ2-7	NA	15	NA	TGTGCCAGCAGTTTACCGTTGGGCCGAACCTACGAGCAGTACTTC	CASSLPLGRTYEQYF
TRBV19	TRBJ2-1	NA	14	NA	TGTGCCAGTAGTTTCGAGCGGACCTACAATGAGCAGTTCTTC	CASSFERTYNEQFF
TRBV29-1	TRBJ2-7	NA	13	NA	TGCAGCATACAGGGTTCACGCTCCTACGAGCAGTACTTC	CSIQGSRSYEQYF
TRBV4-2	TRBJ2-7	TRBD2	16	NA	TGTGCCAGCAGCCAAGAGGCGGGACTAGCGGGTTTCGAGCAGTACTTC	CASSQEAGLAGFEQYF
TRBV7-9	TRBJ2-7	NA	12	NA	TGTTCCAGCAGCTTAGGGGGAGGCGAGCAGTACTTC	CSSSLGGGEQYF
TRBV7-3	TRBJ2-2	TRBD2	16	NA	TGTGCCAGCAGCTTAAGGGAGCGGGGGAACACCGGGGAGCTGTTTTTT	CASSLRERGNTGELFF
TRBV20-1	TRBJ2-7	NA	11	NA	TGCAGTGCTAGGGCGGGAAGGGAGCAGTACTTC	CSARAGREQYF
TRBV18	TRBJ2-1	TRBD2	14	NA	TGTGCCAGCGCGGGACTAGCGGCTTACAATGAGCAGTTCTTC	CASAGLAAYNEQFF
TRBV2	TRBJ2-3	TRBD1	16	NA	TGTGCCAGTAGTACACGACAGGGGGAGAGCACAGATACGCAGTATTTT	CASSTRQGESTDTQYF
TRBV4-2	TRBJ2-3	TRBD2	15	NA	TGTGCCAGCAGCCAAATGAGCGGGGTGGCAGATACGCAGTATTTT	CASSQMSGVADTQYF
TRBV6-1	TRBJ1-4	TRBD1	14	NA	TGTGCCAGCAGTGAAAACAGGGGTACGGAAAAACTGTTTTTT	CASSENRGTEKLFF
TRBV7-9	TRBJ1-2	NA	17	NA	TGTGCCAGCAGCCGATCGGTGTGGGGGGGCTGGCATTATGGCTACACCTTC	CASSRSVWGGWHYGYTF
TRBV15	TRBJ1-6	NA	12	NA	TGTGCCACCAGCAGGGACAGTTCACCCCTCCACTTT	CATSRDSSPLHF
TRBV9	TRBJ1-6	NA	19	NA	TGTGCCAGCAGCGTAGGTTGGGGGGTGCCGAGCTCCTATAATTCACCCCTCCACTTT	CASSVGWGVPSSYNSPLHF
TRBV2	TRBJ1-4	NA	15	NA	TGTGCCAGCAGTGATAAGGGGGTTTGGGATGAAAAACTGTTTTTT	CASSDKGVWDEKLFF
TRBV6-6	TRBJ2-1	NA	16	NA	TGTGCCAGCAGTTACGGTACAGGGAGCTTGTACAATGAGCAGTTCTTC	CASSYGTGSLYNEQFF
TRBV7-9	TRBJ2-7	NA	11	NA	TGTGCCAGCAGCTTAACAGGGCAGCAGTACTTC	CASSLTGQQYF
TRBV5-4	TRBJ2-2	NA	14	NA	TGTGCCAGCAGCTGGGGACAGAACACCGGGGAGCTGTTTTTT	CASSWGQNTGELFF
TRBV7-9	TRBJ1-2	TRBD1	17	NA	TGTGCCAGCAGCTTAGGGTCGCAGAACGACAGGGGGGATGGCTACACCTTC	CASSLGSQNDRGDGYTF
TRBV6-5	TRBJ2-7	NA	16	NA	TGTGCCAGCAGTTTATACGCCGGGACTTCTGCCTACGAGCAGTACTTC	CASSLYAGTSAYEQYF
TRBV27	TRBJ2-2	TRBD1	15	NA	TGTGCCAGCAGAACCGGGACAGGGGGCTTGGGGGAGCTGTTTTTT	CASRTGTGGLGELFF